These 3 T cell receptor beta chains share one sample of origin, sequenced in a study of blood T cell repertoires in COVID-19. Sequenced by immunoSEQ multiplex PCR; TCRdb stores in-frame clones only, minus some. The table includes around 140,000 clones, around 88% detected once. The source material was peripheral blood. All receptors come from a man aged 55 to 70 with COVID-19, enrolled during active disease.

This chain links TRBV2 with TRBJ2-7; 8 bases are shared with TRBD1. V lost 7 bases to trimming and J lost 6 bases; unmatched junction nucleotides: 11. The germline CDR1 and CDR2 sequences are SNHLY and FYNNEI. CDR3 length equals 14 residues. The CDR3, as DNA: TGTGCCAGCAAGAAGGGGGACAGGACGGGCGAGCAGTACTTC. It translates to CASKKGDRTGEQYF. Combining the CDR3 with reference TRBV2 and TRBJ2-7 gives the whole variable domain EPEVTQTPSHQVTQMGQEVILRCVPISNHLYFYWYRQILGQKVEFLVSFYNNEISEKSEIFDDQFSVERPDGSNFTLKIRSTKLEDSAMYFCASKKGDRTGEQYFGPGTRLTVT.

The chain carries TRBV6-5 and TRBJ2-5; 9 bases match TRBD2. CDR1 and CDR2 from the germline V gene are MNHEY and SVGAGI. Losses at the gene ends were 7 bases for V and 1 base for J; bases not matched to a gene: 7. CDR3 length equals 15 residues. CDR3 region: CASTSRLAAQETQYF. Here the CDR3 DNA reads TGTGCCAGCACGTCGAGACTAGCGGCCCAAGAGACCCAGTACTTC.

V usage is TRBV27 and J usage is TRBJ1-3; 7 bases fit TRBD1. The ends lost 5 bases at V and 0 bases at J; junction bases unmatched: 10. Per the germline V gene, CDR1 is MNHEY and CDR2 is SMNVEV (reference sequence). The CDR3 runs to 17 residues. The chain's CDR3 is CASSPTGTYLSGNTIYF. For the CDR3, the DNA is TGTGCCAGCAGTCCGACAGGGACCTACCTCTCTGGAAACACCATATATTTT.